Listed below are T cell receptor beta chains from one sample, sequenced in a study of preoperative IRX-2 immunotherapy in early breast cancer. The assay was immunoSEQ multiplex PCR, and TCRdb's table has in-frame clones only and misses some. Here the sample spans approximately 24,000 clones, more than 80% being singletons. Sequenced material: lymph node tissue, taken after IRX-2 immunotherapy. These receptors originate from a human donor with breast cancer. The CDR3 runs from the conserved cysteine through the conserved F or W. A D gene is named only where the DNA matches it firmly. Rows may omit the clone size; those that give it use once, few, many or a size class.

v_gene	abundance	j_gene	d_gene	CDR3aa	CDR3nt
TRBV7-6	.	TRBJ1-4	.	CASSLVLVRINEKLFF	TGTGCCAGCAGCTTGGTCCTGGTGAGGATTAATGAAAAACTGTTTTTT
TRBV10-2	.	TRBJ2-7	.	CASSEFGREYEQYF	TGCGCCAGCAGTGAATTCGGTAGAGAATACGAGCAGTACTTC
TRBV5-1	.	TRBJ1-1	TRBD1	CASSGDRLNTEAFF	TGCGCCAGCAGCGGGGACAGACTGAACACTGAAGCTTTCTTT
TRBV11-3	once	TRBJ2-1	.	CASSLSFPRTDNEQFF	TGTGCCAGCAGCTTATCCTTTCCCAGAACGGACAATGAGCAGTTCTTC
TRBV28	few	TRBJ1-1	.	CATLRQPVEAFF	TGTGCCACCCTAAGACAGCCAGTCGAAGCTTTCTTT
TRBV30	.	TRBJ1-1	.	CAWISPGGTEAFF	TGTGCCTGGATCAGCCCAGGAGGCACTGAAGCTTTCTTT
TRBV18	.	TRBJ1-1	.	CASSPPSRTEAFF	TGTGCCAGCTCACCACCAAGCCGCACTGAAGCTTTCTTT
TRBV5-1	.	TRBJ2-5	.	CASRRLQGQETQYF	TGCGCCAGCCGCAGGCTACAGGGTCAAGAGACCCAGTACTTC
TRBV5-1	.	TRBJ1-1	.	CASSLVAGWNTEAFF	TGCGCCAGCAGCTTGGTGGCAGGGTGGAACACTGAAGCTTTCTTT
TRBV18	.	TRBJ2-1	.	CASSPDSLLNEQFF	TGTGCCAGCTCACCGGACAGCCTTTTGAATGAGCAGTTCTTC
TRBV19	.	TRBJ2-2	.	CASRLEGPNTGELFF	TGTGCCAGTAGGTTGGAGGGACCTAACACCGGGGAGCTGTTTTTT
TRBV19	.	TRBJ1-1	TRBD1	CASSSWDSINTEAFF	TGTGCCAGTAGTTCCTGGGACAGTATTAACACTGAAGCTTTCTTT
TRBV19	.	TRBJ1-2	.	CASSIRSGANYGYTF	TGTGCCAGTAGTATACGGTCAGGAGCTAACTATGGCTACACCTTC
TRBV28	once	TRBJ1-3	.	CASSRASGNTIYF	TGTGCCAGCAGCAGGGCGTCAGGAAACACCATATATTTT
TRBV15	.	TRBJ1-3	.	CATRQSSGNTIYF	TGTGCCACCAGGCAGAGCTCTGGAAACACCATATATTTT
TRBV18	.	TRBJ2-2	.	CASSPQRTENTGELFF	TGTGCCAGCTCACCCCAGCGGACAGAGAACACCGGGGAGCTGTTTTTT
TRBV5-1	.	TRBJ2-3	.	CASSLAGRGTDTQYF	TGCGCCAGCAGCTTGGCCGGCAGGGGAACAGATACGCAGTATTTT
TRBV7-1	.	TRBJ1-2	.	CASSSIQKNYGYTF	TGTGCCAGCAGCTCGATACAGAAAAACTATGGCTACACCTTC
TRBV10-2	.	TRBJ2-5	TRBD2	CASSSSGGARETQYF	TGCGCCAGTTCCTCTAGCGGGGGGGCCCGGGAGACCCAGTACTTC